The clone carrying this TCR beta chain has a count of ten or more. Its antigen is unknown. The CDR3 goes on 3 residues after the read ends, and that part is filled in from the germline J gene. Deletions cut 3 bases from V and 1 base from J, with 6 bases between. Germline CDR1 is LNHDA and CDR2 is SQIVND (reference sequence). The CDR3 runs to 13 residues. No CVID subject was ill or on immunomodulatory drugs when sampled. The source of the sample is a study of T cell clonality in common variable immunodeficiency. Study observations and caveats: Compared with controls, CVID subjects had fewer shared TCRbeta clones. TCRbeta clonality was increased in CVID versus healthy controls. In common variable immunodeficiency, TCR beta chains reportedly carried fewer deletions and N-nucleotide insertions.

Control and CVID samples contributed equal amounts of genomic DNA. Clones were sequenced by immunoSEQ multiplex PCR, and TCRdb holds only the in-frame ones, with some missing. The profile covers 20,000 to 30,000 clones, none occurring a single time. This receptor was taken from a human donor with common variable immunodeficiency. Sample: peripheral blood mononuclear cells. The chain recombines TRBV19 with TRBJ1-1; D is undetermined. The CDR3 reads CASSMASNTEAFF. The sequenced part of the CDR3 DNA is TGTGCCAGTAGTATGGCCTCGAACACTGAA.